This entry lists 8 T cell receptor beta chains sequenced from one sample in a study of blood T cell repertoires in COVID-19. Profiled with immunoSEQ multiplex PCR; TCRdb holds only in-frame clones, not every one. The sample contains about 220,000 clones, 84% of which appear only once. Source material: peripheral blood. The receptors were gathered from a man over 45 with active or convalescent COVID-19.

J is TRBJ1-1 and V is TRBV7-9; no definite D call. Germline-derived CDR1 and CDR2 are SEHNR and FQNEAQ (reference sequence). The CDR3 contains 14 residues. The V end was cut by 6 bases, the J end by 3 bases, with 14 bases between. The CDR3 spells CASSMGGRDTEAFF. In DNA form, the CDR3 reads TGTGCCAGCAGTATGGGAGGGAGGGACACTGAAGCTTTCTTT. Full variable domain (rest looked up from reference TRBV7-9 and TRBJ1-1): DTGVSQNPRHKITKRGQNVTFRCDPISEHNRLYWYRQTLGQGPEFLTYFQNEAQLEKSRLLSDRFSAERPKGSFSTLEIQRTEQGDSAMYLCASSMGGRDTEAFFGQGTRLTVV.

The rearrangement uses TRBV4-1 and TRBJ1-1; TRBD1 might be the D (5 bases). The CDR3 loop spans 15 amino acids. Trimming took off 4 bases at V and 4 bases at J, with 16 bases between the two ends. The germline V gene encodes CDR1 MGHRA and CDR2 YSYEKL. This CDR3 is CASSRREDGGTEAFF. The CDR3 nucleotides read TGCGCCAGCAGCCGGAGAGAGGACGGGGGCACTGAAGCTTTCTTT.

CDR3 sequence: CASSLGFTENTEAFF. CDR3 DNA: TGCGCCAGCAGCTTGGGGTTCACAGAGAACACTGAAGCTTTCTTT. The chain uses TRBV5-1 and TRBJ1-1; no clear D gene. This CDR3 spans 15 amino acids. With 0 bases removed from V and 1 base from J, the gap between germline ends came to 10 bases. Germline loops: CDR1 SGHRS, CDR2 YFSETQ.

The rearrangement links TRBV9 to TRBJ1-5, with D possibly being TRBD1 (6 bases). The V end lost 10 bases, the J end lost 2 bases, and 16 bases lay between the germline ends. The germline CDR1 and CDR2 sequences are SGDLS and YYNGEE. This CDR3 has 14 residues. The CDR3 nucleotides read TGTGCCCGACAACAGGGTATCGGCAATCAGCCCCAGCATTTT. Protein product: CARQQGIGNQPQHF.

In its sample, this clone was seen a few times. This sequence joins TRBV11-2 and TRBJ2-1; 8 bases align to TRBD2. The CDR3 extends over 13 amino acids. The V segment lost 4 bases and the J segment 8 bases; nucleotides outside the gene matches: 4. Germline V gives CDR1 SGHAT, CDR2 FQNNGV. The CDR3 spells CASSSPGGDEQFF. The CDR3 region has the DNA TGTGCCAGCAGCTCCCCCGGGGGGGATGAGCAGTTCTTC.

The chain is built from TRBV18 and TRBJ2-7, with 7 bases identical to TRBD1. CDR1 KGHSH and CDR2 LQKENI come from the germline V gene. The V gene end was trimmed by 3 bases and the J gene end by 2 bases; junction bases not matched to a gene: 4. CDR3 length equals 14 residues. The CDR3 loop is CASSPGDSPYEQYF. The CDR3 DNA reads TGTGCCAGCTCACCGGGGGACAGTCCCTACGAGCAGTACTTC.

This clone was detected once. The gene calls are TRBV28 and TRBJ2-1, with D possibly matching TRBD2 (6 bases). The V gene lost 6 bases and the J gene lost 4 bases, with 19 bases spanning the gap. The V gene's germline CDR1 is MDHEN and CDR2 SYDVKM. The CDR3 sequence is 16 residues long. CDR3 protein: CASSSRTQTRYNEQFF. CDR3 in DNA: TGTGCCAGCAGCTCTAGGACGCAGACTAGGTACAATGAGCAGTTCTTC.

CDR3 sequence: CASSLNGEQFF. The DNA of the CDR3 is TGCGCCAGCAGCTTGAATGGCGAGCAGTTCTTC. The chain uses TRBV5-1 and TRBJ2-1; D gene uncertain. The V end lost 1 base, the J end lost 10 bases, and 6 bases lay between the germline ends. Germline V gene lookup returns CDR1 SGHRS and CDR2 YFSETQ. CDR3 size: 11 residues.